These T cell receptor beta chains were read from a single sample in a study of cytomegalovirus exposure and HLA in healthy donors. Sequenced by immunoSEQ multiplex PCR; TCRdb stores in-frame clones only, minus some. This table holds about 160,000 clones, around 90% found once. Sequenced: PBMCs. These receptors all come from a woman in her twenties or thirties in good health and CMV-seronegative. Both conserved end residues are part of each CDR3. A D gene is named only where the DNA matches it firmly. Where a row states a size, it is once, few, many or the class of an expanded clone; other rows omit it.

V gene	J gene	clone size	D gene	CDR3 length	CDR3 protein	CDR3 DNA
TRBV7-2	TRBJ2-3	.	TRBD2	14	CASRPAGAGDTQYF	TGTGCCAGCAGGCCAGCGGGGGCGGGGGATACGCAGTATTTT
TRBV11-3	TRBJ2-1	.	TRBD2	17	CASSLTPLAGDTHEQFF	TGTGCCAGCAGCCTGACTCCACTAGCGGGAGATACCCATGAGCAGTTCTTC
TRBV7-2	TRBJ2-5	.	.	15	CASSLRRGSLETQYF	TGTGCCAGCAGCCTCCGAAGGGGTTCATTGGAGACCCAGTACTTC
TRBV6-5	TRBJ2-7	.	TRBD1	14	CASSRGTGPYEQYF	TGTGCCAGCAGCCGCGGGACAGGGCCCTACGAGCAGTACTTC
TRBV4-3	TRBJ1-3	.	.	14	CASSQDRFGNTIYF	TGCGCCAGCAGCCAAGACAGGTTCGGAAACACCATATATTTT
TRBV4-1	TRBJ2-7	.	.	14	CASSQGTGTYEQYF	TGCGCCAGCAGCCAAGGAACAGGGACCTACGAGCAGTACTTC
TRBV10-2	TRBJ1-2	.	.	13	CASTQGLGYGYTF	TGCGCCAGCACACAGGGCCTCGGCTATGGCTACACCTTC
TRBV12-5	TRBJ2-7	.	TRBD2	16	CASGLGRREGHYEQYF	TGTGCTAGTGGTTTGGGAAGGAGGGAGGGCCATTACGAGCAGTACTTC
TRBV7-9	TRBJ2-3	.	TRBD2	16	CAIRAPQRGGTDTQYF	TGTGCCATCCGAGCCCCCCAGCGGGGGGGCACAGATACGCAGTATTTT
TRBV18	TRBJ1-1	.	TRBD1	16	CASSSIDLTGGTEAFF	TGTGCCAGCTCATCGATAGACCTGACAGGGGGCACTGAAGCTTTCTTT
TRBV28	TRBJ1-4	.	.	14	CATLKRGTNEKLFF	TGTGCCACCTTGAAAAGGGGAACTAATGAAAAACTGTTTTTT
TRBV6-1	TRBJ2-1	.	.	13	CASSEADRLEQFF	TGTGCCAGCAGTGAAGCAGACAGGCTTGAGCAGTTCTTC
TRBV7-2	TRBJ2-7	.	TRBD2	15	CASSFQAGDPYEQYF	TGTGCCAGCAGTTTCCAAGCGGGGGACCCCTACGAGCAGTACTTC
TRBV29-1	TRBJ2-7	.	TRBD2	15	CGVRLLAGNDYEQYF	TGCGGCGTTCGACTCCTAGCGGGAAATGATTACGAGCAGTACTTC
TRBV5-6	TRBJ2-1	few	.	16	CASSLAWFQSYNEQFF	TGTGCCAGCAGCTTGGCGTGGTTCCAGTCCTACAATGAGCAGTTCTTC
TRBV7-2	TRBJ1-2	.	TRBD1	14	CASSLSRDRGGYTF	TGTGCCAGCAGCTTGAGCCGGGACAGGGGTGGCTACACCTTC
TRBV5-4	TRBJ2-2	.	.	15	CAQYRGGGDTGELFF	TGTGCCCAATACAGGGGGGGTGGAGACACCGGGGAGCTGTTTTTT
TRBV7-6	TRBJ2-3	.	TRBD1	16	CASSLGQGFGTDTQYF	TGTGCCAGCAGCTTAGGACAGGGTTTTGGCACAGATACGCAGTATTTT
TRBV10-1	TRBJ2-7	.	.	16	CASSSARTGRGGEQYF	TGCGCCAGCAGTTCAGCCAGGACGGGTCGAGGAGGGGAGCAGTACTTC
TRBV19	TRBJ1-2	.	TRBD1	16	CASSDRTGGLNYGYTF	TGTGCCAGTAGTGACCGGACAGGGGGTTTAAACTATGGCTACACCTTC
TRBV11-2	TRBJ2-5	.	TRBD2	16	CASSLGTSGGQETQYF	TGTGCCAGCAGCTTAGGGACTAGCGGGGGGCAAGAGACCCAGTACTTC
TRBV12-5	TRBJ2-2	.	TRBD2	16	CASGLVSGGATGELFF	TGTGCTAGTGGTTTGGTAAGCGGGGGGGCCACCGGGGAGCTGTTTTTT
TRBV2	TRBJ2-3	once	TRBD2	19	CATRTHLAGGTDRRDTQYF	TGTGCCACCAGGACCCACCTGGCGGGAGGTACCGACAGGAGAGATACGCAGTATTTT
TRBV15	TRBJ2-5	few	.	15	CATSRERGGQETQYF	TGTGCCACCAGCAGAGAGAGGGGGGGCCAAGAGACCCAGTACTTC
TRBV5-1	TRBJ2-3	.	TRBD2	18	CASSLLAGAPSSTDTQYF	TGCGCCAGCAGCTTATTAGCGGGGGCGCCTTCTAGCACAGATACGCAGTATTTT
TRBV13	TRBJ1-2	once	.	12	CASSPGLSGYTF	TGTGCCAGCAGCCCCGGACTATCTGGCTACACCTTC
TRBV27	TRBJ2-7	.	.	15	CASSSTHRISYEQYF	TGTGCCAGCAGTTCGACACACAGAATCTCCTACGAGCAGTACTTC
TRBV27	TRBJ2-1	.	TRBD2	17	CASSLAGASLDNNEQFF	TGTGCCAGCAGTCTAGCGGGGGCCTCCCTGGACAACAATGAGCAGTTCTTC
TRBV30	TRBJ2-7	.	.	13	CAWRQGLFYEQYF	TGTGCCTGGAGACAGGGATTATTCTACGAGCAGTACTTC
TRBV27	TRBJ2-7	.	TRBD2	16	CASSLFSGLAGSEQYF	TGTGCCAGCAGTTTATTTTCGGGACTAGCGGGGTCCGAGCAGTACTTC
TRBV5-1	TRBJ2-7	.	.	15	CASSPRDGLRLEQYF	TGCGCCAGCAGCCCGCGGGATGGGCTTCGCCTGGAGCAGTACTTC
TRBV5-1	TRBJ2-3	.	TRBD2	14	CASSTGLGVDTQYF	TGCGCCAGCAGCACAGGACTAGGAGTGGATACGCAGTATTTT
TRBV6-1	TRBJ1-2	.	.	16	CASSEGKSSVAYGYTF	TGTGCCAGCAGTGAAGGTAAATCCTCGGTCGCCTATGGCTACACCTTC
TRBV19	TRBJ1-1	.	.	14	CASIPGGGVPEAFF	TGTGCCAGCATCCCTGGGGGGGGAGTGCCTGAAGCTTTCTTT
TRBV19	TRBJ2-7	.	TRBD1	14	CASSPDRSSYEQYF	TGTGCCAGTAGCCCGGACAGGAGCTCCTACGAGCAGTACTTC
TRBV16	TRBJ2-7	.	.	15	CASSEASDRAYEQYF	TGTGCCAGCAGCGAAGCATCGGACAGAGCCTACGAGCAGTACTTC
TRBV27	TRBJ2-2	.	TRBD2	18	CASSPLRLAGGITGELFF	TGTGCCAGCAGTCCCCTTCGACTAGCGGGGGGTATCACCGGGGAGCTGTTTTTT
TRBV13	TRBJ2-5	few	TRBD1	18	CASSLTSGGSGQGVGQYF	TGTGCCAGCAGCTTAACCTCAGGGGGCTCGGGACAGGGAGTCGGTCAGTACTTC
TRBV5-1	TRBJ2-2	.	.	14	CASSLGLGLGELFF	TGCGCCAGCAGCTTGGGGCTGGGCCTAGGGGAGCTGTTTTTT
TRBV5-8	TRBJ1-5	.	.	14	CASSLRTANQPQHF	TGTGCCAGCAGCTTGAGGACAGCTAATCAGCCCCAGCATTTT
TRBV5-1	TRBJ1-1	.	TRBD1	14	CASSENRGGTEAFF	TGCGCCAGCAGTGAAAACAGGGGGGGCACTGAAGCTTTCTTT
TRBV5-1	TRBJ2-7	.	TRBD1	12	CASSFTGDEQYF	TGCGCCAGCAGCTTTACAGGGGACGAGCAGTACTTC
TRBV5-1	TRBJ1-1	.	.	14	CASSLVGGNTEAFF	TGCGCCAGCAGCTTGGTGGGGGGGAACACTGAAGCTTTCTTT
TRBV14	TRBJ2-4	.	.	15	CASSPGQSTWNIQYF	TGTGCCAGCAGCCCCGGACAATCGACGTGGAACATTCAGTACTTC
TRBV7-9	TRBJ2-7	.	TRBD1	14	CASSSGQGTYEQYF	TGTGCCAGCAGCTCGGGACAGGGCACCTACGAGCAGTACTTC
TRBV7-2	TRBJ2-2	.	TRBD2	16	CASTYPGGAITGELFF	TGTGCCAGCACTTACCCCGGGGGGGCCATAACCGGGGAGCTGTTTTTT
TRBV4-2	TRBJ2-4	once	.	16	CASSHLREGLGNIQYF	TGTGCCAGCAGCCACCTAAGAGAGGGTTTGGGAAACATTCAGTACTTC
TRBV10-1	TRBJ1-6	once	.	14	CASSEWQRDSPLHF	TGCGCCAGCAGTGAATGGCAGCGGGATTCACCCCTCCACTTT
TRBV28	TRBJ2-1	.	.	15	CASSLLGGALNEQFF	TGTGCCAGCAGTTTATTGGGCGGGGCCCTCAATGAGCAGTTCTTC
TRBV29-1	TRBJ2-7	.	TRBD1	14	CSVEGQGRPYEQYF	TGCAGCGTTGAAGGACAGGGACGGCCCTACGAGCAGTACTTC
TRBV2	TRBJ2-5	.	.	14	CASSEWEGGETQYF	TGTGCCAGCAGTGAATGGGAGGGGGGGGAGACCCAGTACTTC
TRBV21-1	TRBJ2-2	.	.	16	CASSKAHDRTTGELFF	TGTGCCAGCAGCAAAGCGCACGATCGGACAACCGGGGAGCTGTTTTTT
TRBV9	TRBJ2-2	.	TRBD2	16	CASSFTGTSRTGELFF	TGTGCCAGTTCCTTTACCGGGACTAGTCGAACCGGGGAGCTGTTTTTT
TRBV27	TRBJ2-2	.	TRBD1	16	CASSPWDRGNTGELFF	TGTGCCAGCAGTCCTTGGGACAGGGGGAACACCGGGGAGCTGTTTTTT
TRBV27	TRBJ2-7	.	TRBD2	17	CASSLSGSGGPPYEQYF	TGTGCCAGCAGTTTATCGGGTAGCGGGGGACCTCCCTACGAGCAGTACTTC
TRBV5-6	TRBJ2-3	.	.	13	CATTQGRVGTQYF	TGTGCCACCACTCAGGGGCGTGTCGGTACGCAGTATTTT